This T cell receptor beta chain was sequenced in a study of T cell changes during pregnancy in multiple sclerosis. V dropped 3 bases and J dropped 8 bases, with 7 bases sitting between them. This CDR3 spans 12 amino acids. The V gene's germline CDR1 is LNHDA and CDR2 SQIVND (reference sequence). Sequenced by immunoSEQ multiplex PCR; TCRdb stores in-frame clones only, minus some. Among 65,000 to 85,000 clones listed, just over 90% were seen once. The chain is built from TRBV19 and TRBJ2-2; D gene ambiguous. The TCR was taken from a female donor with multiple sclerosis, enrolled in a pregnancy study. This specimen consisted of peripheral blood, obtained after pregnancy. CDR3 sequence reads: CASSIWQGELFF. For the CDR3, the DNA is TGTGCCAGTAGTATTTGGCAAGGGGAGCTGTTTTTT.